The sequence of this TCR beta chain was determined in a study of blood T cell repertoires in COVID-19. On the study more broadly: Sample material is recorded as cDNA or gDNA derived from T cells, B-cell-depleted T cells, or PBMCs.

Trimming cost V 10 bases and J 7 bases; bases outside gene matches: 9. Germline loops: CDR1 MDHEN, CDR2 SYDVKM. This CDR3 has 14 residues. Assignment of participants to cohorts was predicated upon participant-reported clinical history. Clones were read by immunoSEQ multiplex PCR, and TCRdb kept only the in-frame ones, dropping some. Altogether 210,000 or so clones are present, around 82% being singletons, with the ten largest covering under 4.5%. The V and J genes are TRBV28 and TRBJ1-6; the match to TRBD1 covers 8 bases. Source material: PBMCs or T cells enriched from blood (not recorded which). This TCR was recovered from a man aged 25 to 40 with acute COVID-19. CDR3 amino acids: CATPQGAGNSPLHF. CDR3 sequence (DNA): TGTGCCACCCCGCAGGGGGCGGGAAATTCACCCCTCCACTTT.